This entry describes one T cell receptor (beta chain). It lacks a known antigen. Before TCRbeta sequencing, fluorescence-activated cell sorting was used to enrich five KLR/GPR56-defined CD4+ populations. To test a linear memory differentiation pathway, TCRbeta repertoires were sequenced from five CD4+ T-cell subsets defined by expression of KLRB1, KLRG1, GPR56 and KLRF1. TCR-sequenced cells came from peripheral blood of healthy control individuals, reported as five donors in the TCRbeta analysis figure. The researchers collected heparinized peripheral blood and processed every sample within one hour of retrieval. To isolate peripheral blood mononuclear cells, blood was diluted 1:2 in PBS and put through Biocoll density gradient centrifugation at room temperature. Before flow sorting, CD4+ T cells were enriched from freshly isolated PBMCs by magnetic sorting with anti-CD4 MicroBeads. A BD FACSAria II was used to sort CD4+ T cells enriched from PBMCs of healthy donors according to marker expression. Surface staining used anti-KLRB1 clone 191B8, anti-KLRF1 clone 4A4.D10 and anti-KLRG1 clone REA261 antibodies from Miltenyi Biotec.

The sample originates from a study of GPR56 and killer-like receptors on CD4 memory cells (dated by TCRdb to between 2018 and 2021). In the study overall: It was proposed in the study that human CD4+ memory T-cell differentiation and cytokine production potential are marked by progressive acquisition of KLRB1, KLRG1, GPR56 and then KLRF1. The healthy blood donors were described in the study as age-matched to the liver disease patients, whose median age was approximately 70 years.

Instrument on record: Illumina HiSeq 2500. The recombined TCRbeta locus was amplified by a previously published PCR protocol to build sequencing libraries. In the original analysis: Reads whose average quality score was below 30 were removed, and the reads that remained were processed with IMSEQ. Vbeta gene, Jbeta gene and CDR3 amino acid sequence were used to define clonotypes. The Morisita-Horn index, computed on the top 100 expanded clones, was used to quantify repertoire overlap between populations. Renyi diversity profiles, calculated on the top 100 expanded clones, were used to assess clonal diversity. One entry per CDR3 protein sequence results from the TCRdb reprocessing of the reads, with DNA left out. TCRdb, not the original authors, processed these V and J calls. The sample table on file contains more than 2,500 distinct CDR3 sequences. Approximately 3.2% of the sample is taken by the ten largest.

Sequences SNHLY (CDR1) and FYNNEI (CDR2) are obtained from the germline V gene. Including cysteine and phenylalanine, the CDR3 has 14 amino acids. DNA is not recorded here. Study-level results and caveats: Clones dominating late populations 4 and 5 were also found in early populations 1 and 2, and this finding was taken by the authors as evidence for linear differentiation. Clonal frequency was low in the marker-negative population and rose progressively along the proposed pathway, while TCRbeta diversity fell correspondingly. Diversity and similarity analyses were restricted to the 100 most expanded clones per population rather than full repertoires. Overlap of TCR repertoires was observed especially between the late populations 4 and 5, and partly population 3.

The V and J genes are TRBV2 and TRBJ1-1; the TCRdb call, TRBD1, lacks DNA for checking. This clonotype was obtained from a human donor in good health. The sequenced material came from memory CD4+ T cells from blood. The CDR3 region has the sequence CASNTGTVSTEAFF. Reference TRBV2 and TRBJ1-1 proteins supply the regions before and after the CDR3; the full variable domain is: EPEVTQTPSHQVTQMGQEVILRCVPISNHLYFYWYRQILGQKVEFLVSFYNNEISEKSEIFDDQFSVERPDGSNFTLKIRSTKLEDSAMYFCASNTGTVSTEAFFGQGTRLTVV.